This T cell receptor (beta chain) is drawn from a study of neoadjuvant anti-PD-1 for oral cavity cancer. Study summary: Before surgery, most patients got three to four biweekly 3 mg/kg nivolumab doses. Around day 43, patients without progression received a fourth nivolumab dose before surgery.

In regard to this clone: Its specificity is unknown.

Clones were read by immunoSEQ multiplex PCR, and TCRdb kept only the in-frame ones, dropping some. The repertoire holds more than 11,000 clones, roughly two thirds seen once, with roughly 3.2% in the top ten. Time point noted: after neoadjuvant nivolumab, at surgical resection. The CDR3 consists of 17 residues. Germline loops: CDR1 MGHRA, CDR2 YSYEKL. V was shortened by 0 bases and J by 0 bases, with 12 bases between the two germline ends. General study results and limits: Pretreatment Treg/Th17 ratio correlated inversely with post-treatment tumor clonality.

This chain joins TRBV4-1 and TRBJ2-1; D ambiguous. This receptor was identified in a person aged 40-85 years with oral cavity squamous cell carcinoma. The specimen was PBMCs, collected after nivolumab (anti-PD-1) treatment. The CDR3 bases are TGCGCCAGCAGCCAAGATCTGACTTATAGCTCCTACAATGAGCAGTTCTTC. This encodes CASSQDLTYSSYNEQFF.